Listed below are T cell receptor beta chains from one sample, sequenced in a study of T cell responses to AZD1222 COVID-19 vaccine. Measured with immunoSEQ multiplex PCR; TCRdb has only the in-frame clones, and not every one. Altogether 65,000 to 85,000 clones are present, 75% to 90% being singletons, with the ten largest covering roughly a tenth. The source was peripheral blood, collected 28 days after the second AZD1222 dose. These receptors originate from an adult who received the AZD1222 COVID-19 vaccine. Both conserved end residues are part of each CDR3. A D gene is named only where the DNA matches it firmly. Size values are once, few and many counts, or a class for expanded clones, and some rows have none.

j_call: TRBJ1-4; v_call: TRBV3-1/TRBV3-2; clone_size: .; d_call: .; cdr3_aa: CASSQDVSAGNEKLFF; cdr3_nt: TGTGCCAGCAGCCAAGATGTTTCAGCCGGGAATGAAAAACTGTTTTTT
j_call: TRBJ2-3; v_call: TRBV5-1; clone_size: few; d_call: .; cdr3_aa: CASGAGTDTQYF; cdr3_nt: TGCGCCAGCGGAGCGGGTACAGATACGCAGTATTTT
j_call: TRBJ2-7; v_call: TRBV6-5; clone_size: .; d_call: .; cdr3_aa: CASSYVRGAYEQYF; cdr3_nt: TGTGCCAGCAGTTACGTTCGGGGGGCGTACGAGCAGTACTTC
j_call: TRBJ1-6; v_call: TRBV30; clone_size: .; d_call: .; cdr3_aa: CAWTIERGNSPLHF; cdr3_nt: TGTGCCTGGACGATAGAACGGGGGAACTCACCCCTCCACTTT
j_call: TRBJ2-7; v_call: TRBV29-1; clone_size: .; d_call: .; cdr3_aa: CSVGGQFGSYEQYF; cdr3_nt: TGCAGCGTTGGGGGACAATTCGGATCCTACGAGCAGTACTTC
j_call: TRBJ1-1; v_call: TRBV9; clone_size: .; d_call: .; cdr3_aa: CASSVGLLGPGDTEAFF; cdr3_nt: TGTGCCAGCAGCGTAGGCCTCCTCGGACCAGGGGACACTGAAGCTTTCTTT
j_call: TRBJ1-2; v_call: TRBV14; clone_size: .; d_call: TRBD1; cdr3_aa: CASSQGTGYGYTF; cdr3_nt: TGTGCCAGCAGCCAAGGGACAGGTTATGGCTACACCTTC
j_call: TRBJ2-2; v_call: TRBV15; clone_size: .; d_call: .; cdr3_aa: CATSRDPGLGAGELFF; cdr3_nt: TGTGCCACCAGCAGAGATCCGGGACTTGGCGCCGGGGAGCTGTTTTTT
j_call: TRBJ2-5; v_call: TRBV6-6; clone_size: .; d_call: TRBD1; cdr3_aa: CASSYSGQGMRETQYF; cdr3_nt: TGTGCCAGCAGTTACTCGGGACAGGGAATGAGAGAGACCCAGTACTTC
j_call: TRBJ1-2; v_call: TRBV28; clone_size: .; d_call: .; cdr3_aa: CASSPLGAYGYTF; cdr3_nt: TGTGCCAGCAGTCCTTTGGGGGCCTATGGCTACACCTTC
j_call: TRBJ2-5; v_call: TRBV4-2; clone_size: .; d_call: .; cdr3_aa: CASSQDSGQGIETQYF; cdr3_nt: TGTGCCAGCAGCCAAGATAGCGGGCAGGGGATCGAGACCCAGTACTTC
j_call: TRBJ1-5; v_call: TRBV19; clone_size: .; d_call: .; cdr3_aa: CASKQGDSQPQHF; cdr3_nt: TGTGCCAGTAAACAGGGTGATAGTCAGCCCCAGCATTTT
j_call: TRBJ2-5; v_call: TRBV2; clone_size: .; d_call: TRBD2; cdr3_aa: CASRSGSGGALNKETQYF; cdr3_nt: TGTGCCAGCAGGTCGGGGTCCGGGGGGGCATTAAATAAAGAGACCCAGTACTTC
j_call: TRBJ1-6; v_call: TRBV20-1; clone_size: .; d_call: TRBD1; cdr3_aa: CSASPTGTGYSPLHF; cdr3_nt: TGCAGTGCTAGTCCAACCGGGACAGGGTATTCACCCCTCCACTTT
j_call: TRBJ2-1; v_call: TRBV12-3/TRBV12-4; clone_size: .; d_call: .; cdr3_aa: CASSRLVDEQFF; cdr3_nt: TGTGCCAGCAGCAGACTAGTTGATGAGCAGTTCTTC
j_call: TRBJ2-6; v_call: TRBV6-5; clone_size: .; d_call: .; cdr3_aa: CASSYSGEGANVLTF; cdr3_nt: TGTGCCAGCAGTTACTCCGGGGAGGGGGCCAACGTCCTGACTTTC
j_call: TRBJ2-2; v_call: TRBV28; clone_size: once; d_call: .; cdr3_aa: CANRDYTGELFF; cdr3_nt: TGTGCCAACCGGGACTACACCGGGGAGCTGTTTTTT
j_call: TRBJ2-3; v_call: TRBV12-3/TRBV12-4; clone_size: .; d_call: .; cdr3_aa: CASSLVSDTQYF; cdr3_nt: TGTGCCAGCAGCCTCGTCTCAGATACGCAGTATTTT
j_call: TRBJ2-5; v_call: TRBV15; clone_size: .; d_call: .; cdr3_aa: CATSRGQAETQYF; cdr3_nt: TGTGCCACCAGCAGGGGGCAAGCGGAGACCCAGTACTTC
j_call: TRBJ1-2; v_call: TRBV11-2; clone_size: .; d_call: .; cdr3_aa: CASSLAGQTLYGYTF; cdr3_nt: TGTGCCAGCAGCTTAGCCGGACAGACCCTCTATGGCTACACCTTT
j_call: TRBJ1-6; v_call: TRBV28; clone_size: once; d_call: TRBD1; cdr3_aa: CASTPRRGPSGNSPLHF; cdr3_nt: TGTGCCAGCACCCCACGGAGGGGGCCCTCCGGGAATTCACCCCTCCACTTT
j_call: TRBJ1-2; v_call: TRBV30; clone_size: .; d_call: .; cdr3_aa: CAWGTNYGYTF; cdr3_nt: TGTGCCTGGGGGACAAACTATGGCTACACCTTT
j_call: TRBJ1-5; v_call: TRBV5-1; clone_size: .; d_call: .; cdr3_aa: CASSLGQGSQPQHF; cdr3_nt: TGCGCCAGCAGCTTGGGCCAGGGGTCCCAGCCCCAGCATTTT
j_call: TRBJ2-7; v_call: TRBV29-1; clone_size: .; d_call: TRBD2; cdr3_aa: CSMEGGFGEQYF; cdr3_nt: TGCAGCATGGAGGGAGGGTTTGGGGAGCAGTACTTC
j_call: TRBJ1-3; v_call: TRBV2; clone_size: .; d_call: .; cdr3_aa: CASSRDVGNTIYF; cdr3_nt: TGTGCCAGCAGTCGGGACGTTGGTAACACCATATATTTT
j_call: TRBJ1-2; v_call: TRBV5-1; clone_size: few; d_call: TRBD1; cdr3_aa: CASRPDRGDYYGYTF; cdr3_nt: TGCGCCAGCAGACCCGACAGGGGCGATTACTATGGCTACACCTTC
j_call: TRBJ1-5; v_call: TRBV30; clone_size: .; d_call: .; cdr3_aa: CAWSDGTDQPQHF; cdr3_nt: TGTGCCTGGAGTGACGGGACGGATCAGCCCCAGCATTTT
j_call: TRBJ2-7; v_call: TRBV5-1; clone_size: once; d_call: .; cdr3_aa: CASSLVGLRSYEQYF; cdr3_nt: TGCGCCAGCAGCTTGGTAGGCCTTAGGTCGTACGAGCAGTACTTC
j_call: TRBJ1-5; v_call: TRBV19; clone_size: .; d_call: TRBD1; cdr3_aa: CASSRQGSGQPQHF; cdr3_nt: TGTGCCAGTAGTAGACAGGGGAGTGGACAGCCCCAGCATTTT
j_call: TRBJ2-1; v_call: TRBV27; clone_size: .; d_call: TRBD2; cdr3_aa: CASSSLAGGLSEQFF; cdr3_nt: TGTGCCAGCAGTTCACTAGCGGGGGGGCTTTCTGAGCAGTTCTTC
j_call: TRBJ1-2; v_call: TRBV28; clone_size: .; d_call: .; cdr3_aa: CASSLAIGGAYGYTF; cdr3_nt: TGTGCCAGCAGTTTAGCCATCGGGGGAGCCTATGGCTACACCTTC
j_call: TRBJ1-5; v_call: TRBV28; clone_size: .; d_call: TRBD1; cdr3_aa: CASSLRQGGYQPQHF; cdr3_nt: TGTGCCAGCAGTTTAAGACAGGGTGGGTATCAGCCCCAGCATTTT
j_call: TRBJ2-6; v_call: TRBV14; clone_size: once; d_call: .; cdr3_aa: CASSQGISSGANVLTF; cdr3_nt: TGTGCCAGCAGCCAAGGCATCAGCTCTGGGGCCAACGTCCTGACTTTC
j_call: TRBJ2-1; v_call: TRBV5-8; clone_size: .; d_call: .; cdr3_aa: CASSEPTSFHNEQFF; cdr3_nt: TGTGCCAGCAGCGAACCGACTAGTTTCCACAATGAGCAGTTCTTC
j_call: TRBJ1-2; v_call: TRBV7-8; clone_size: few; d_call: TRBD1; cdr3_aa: CASSTRTGINYGYTF; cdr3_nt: TGTGCCAGCAGCACGCGGACAGGGATCAACTATGGCTACACCTTC
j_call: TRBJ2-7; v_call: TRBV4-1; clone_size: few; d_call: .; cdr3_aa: CASSQTGLTEQYF; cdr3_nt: TGCGCCAGCAGCCAAACAGGGCTCACCGAGCAGTACTTC
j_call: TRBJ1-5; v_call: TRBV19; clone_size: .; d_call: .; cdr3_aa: CASSIGQTYSNQPQHF; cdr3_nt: TGTGCCAGTAGTATCGGACAGACTTATAGCAATCAGCCCCAGCATTTT
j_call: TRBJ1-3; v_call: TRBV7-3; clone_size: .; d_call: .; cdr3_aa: CASSLEGQGGAGNTIYF; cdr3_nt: TGTGCCAGCAGCTTAGAGGGCCAAGGAGGGGCTGGAAACACCATATATTTT